These 6 T cell receptor beta chains share one sample of origin, sequenced in a study of early T cells in non-severe SARS-CoV-2 infection. One entry per CDR3 protein results from TCRdb running MiXCR on the 5' RACE reads. The table lists 50,000 or so distinct CDR3 sequences, roughly 5.9% of them singletons. The sequencing input was whole blood. The receptors derive from an adult who was a healthcare worker with PCR-confirmed SARS-CoV-2 infection or an uninfected control (not recorded which).

This clonotype was counted at least ten times. V and J are TRBV6-5 and TRBJ1-3; D ambiguous. This CDR3 is built from 12 residues. V lost 10 bases and J lost 0, with 7 bases in between. Looked up from germline, CDR1 is MNHEY and CDR2 is SVGAGI. The CDR3 coding sequence is TGTGCCACCCGGGGCTCTGGAAACACCATATATTTT. This sequence encodes CATRGSGNTIYF.

Ten or more counts support this clonotype. The rearrangement links TRBV2 to TRBJ2-7; 9 bases line up with TRBD1. The V gene's germline CDR1 is SNHLY and CDR2 FYNNEI. The CDR3 is made up of 15 amino acids. V shed 4 bases, J shed 2 bases, and the junction held 6 bases outside the gene matches. The CDR3 sequence: CASSAGQGGPYEQYF. CDR3 DNA sequence: TGTGCCAGCAGTGCGGGACAGGGTGGCCCCTACGAGCAGTACTTC.

This clonotype was found many times. This chain's CDR3 is CASSLVGVGNQPQHF. The DNA for the CDR3 is TGTGCCAGCAGTTTAGTTGGGGTTGGCAATCAGCCCCAGCATTTT. V gene TRBV27 combines with J gene TRBJ1-5; D gene ambiguous. This CDR3 contains 15 residues. Deletions cut 2 bases from V and 2 bases from J, with 10 bases between. In germline, CDR1 is MNHEY, CDR2 SMNVEV (reference sequence).

Only a few counts were recorded for this clonotype. The chain carries TRBV29-1 and TRBJ2-3, with TRBD2 matching over 9 bases. Germline CDR1 and CDR2: SQVTM and ANQGSEA. CDR3 length: 15 amino acids. After removal of 2 bases from V and 5 bases from J, the junction contained 8 bases not matched to a gene. CDR3 in amino acids: CSVELPSGNLDTQYF. The CDR3 nucleotides read TGCAGCGTTGAACTTCCTAGCGGGAACCTAGATACGCAGTATTTT.

This clonotype was counted a few times. The chain recombines TRBV27 with TRBJ2-7; TRBD2 matches at 8 bases. The CDR3 has 15 residues. CDR1 and CDR2 from the germline V gene are MNHEY and SMNVEV (reference sequence). Germline trimming cut 0 bases from V and 2 bases from J; bases unmatched to any gene: 3. In nucleotides, the CDR3 is TGTGCCAGCAGTTTATCCCCGGGGGGGACCTACGAGCAGTACTTC. It codes for CASSLSPGGTYEQYF.

The chain is built from TRBV4-2 and TRBJ2-5, with D perhaps assigned TRBD1 or TRBD2 (6 bases each). V lost 4 bases, J lost 5 bases, and 14 bases lay in between. CDR1 and CDR2 (germline): LGHNA, YNFKEQ. The CDR3 consists of 14 residues. CDR3 residues: CASSPEGDFETQYF. CDR3 bases: TGTGCCAGCAGCCCGGAGGGGGATTTTGAGACCCAGTACTTC.